At least ten counts were recorded for the clone carrying this T cell receptor beta chain. The CDR3 has 14 amino acids. CDR1 and CDR2 from the germline V gene are SGHTA and FQGNSA. V was clipped by 5 bases and J by 4 bases; unmatched bases: 4. This entry belongs to a study of T-cell memory formation after mild COVID-19. As for the study in general: The study found TCR clusters largely donor specific.

TCR alpha and TCR beta cDNA libraries carrying sample barcodes and UMIs were produced by 5'RACE using constant-segment primers. TCRdb recomputed calls from the 5' RACE reads with MiXCR, one row per CDR3 protein. The data hold some 260,000 distinct CDR3 sequences, with about a sixth observed a single time. The source is a man in his late teens or twenties who had mild COVID-19 (a few samples of this study predate the infection). Cell type and time point are not known. Sequenced sample: PBMCs or a T cell subset sorted from them (not recorded which). The V call is TRBV7-2, the J call TRBJ2-3, with 9 positions matching TRBD2. This chain's CDR3 is CASSPGLASDTQYF. CDR3 DNA sequence: TGTGCCAGCAGCCCGGGACTAGCATCAGATACGCAGTATTTT.